The present T cell receptor beta chain was sequenced within a study of blood T cell repertoires in COVID-19. Study in general: Samples of COVID-19 (acute and convalescent) were obtained from the United States, Italy and Spain. The cDNA or gDNA used as material had been derived from T cells, B-cell-depleted T cells, or PBMCs.

Enrolment of Seattle patients took place during active infection, and they were followed longitudinally. Authors' analysis steps: Amplification with reference gene primers provided the estimates of nucleated cell counts. Clones were read by immunoSEQ multiplex PCR, and TCRdb kept only the in-frame ones, dropping some. Clonal size and the V and J genes are those of that table, whereas D and trimming came from the DNA. The sample carries some 400,000 clones, 87% recorded once. The CDR3 is made up of 16 amino acids. Germline assignment: CDR1 GTSNPN and CDR2 SVGIG (reference sequence). V shed 2 bases, J shed 1 base, and the junction held 10 bases outside the gene matches.

This sequence joins TRBV30 and TRBJ1-1; 7 nucleotides match TRBD1. The sequenced sample consisted of peripheral blood. The sequence was obtained from a woman in her twenties or thirties with COVID-19, enrolled during active disease. The CDR3 spells CAWSQPRGLGNTEAFF. CDR3 DNA sequence: TGTGCCTGGAGTCAGCCCAGGGGGTTGGGGAACACTGAAGCTTTCTTT. Drawing the rest from reference TRBV30 and TRBJ1-1, the complete variable domain is SQTIHQWPATLVQPVGSPLSLECTVEGTSNPNLYWYRQAAGRGLQLLFYSVGIGQISSEVPQNLSASRPQDRQFILSSKKLLLSDSGFYLCAWSQPRGLGNTEAFFGQGTRLTVV.